The 24 T cell receptor beta chains listed next were all sequenced from one sample in a study of identical twins. TCRdb independently ran MiXCR on the 5' RACE reads; one entry per CDR3 protein. The table records 240,000 or so distinct CDR3 sequences, about 10% of them present only once. Sequencing used memory T cells sorted from blood. Receptors were obtained from a man aged 45 to 65 in good health.

V usage is TRBV11-2 and J usage is TRBJ2-1; 13 bases map to TRBD2. J lost 6 bases, V lost 0 bases, and 2 bases had no gene match. Per germline, CDR1 SGHAT and CDR2 FQNNGV. The CDR3 sequence is 16 residues long. CDR3 region: CASSLDGTSGTNEQFF. Here the CDR3 DNA reads TGTGCCAGCAGCTTAGATGGGACTAGCGGGACCAATGAGCAGTTCTTC.

This chain links TRBV24-1 with TRBJ2-3; D assignment may be TRBD1 or TRBD2 (5 bases each). V was pared by 6 bases and J by 5 bases, with 17 bases between. CDR3 length: 15 residues. Per the germline V gene, CDR1 is KGHDR and CDR2 is SFDVKD. The CDR3 reads CATSPRDPLGDTQYF. Here the CDR3 DNA reads TGTGCCACCAGTCCCCGGGACCCATTGGGAGATACGCAGTATTTT.

This clonotype was seen a handful of times. The chain employs TRBV12-3 or TRBV12-4 and TRBJ1-3; D may be TRBD1 (5 bases). The V gene lost 1 base and the J gene lost 0 bases, with 19 bases spanning the gap. The CDR3 totals 19 residues. The CDR3: CASSLVYSRAYSSGNTIYF. The CDR3 region has the DNA TGTGCCAGCAGTTTAGTCTATTCCAGGGCTTATAGCTCTGGAAACACCATATATTTT.

There are a few counts of this clonotype. The genes are TRBV20-1 and TRBJ2-1, with no clear D. The germline gives CDR1 DFQATT, CDR2 SNEGSKA (reference sequence). The CDR3 sequence is 14 residues long. V was clipped by 3 bases and J by 9 bases, with 18 bases between them. The CDR3 nucleotides read TGCAGTGCTAGGAGTCCAGTCTCTCGTAGTGAGCAGTTCTTC. Encoded protein: CSARSPVSRSEQFF.

Many counts were recorded for this clonotype. The V call is TRBV20-1, the J call TRBJ2-5; D not resolved. CDR3 length: 11 residues. Germline values: CDR1 DFQATT, CDR2 SNEGSKA (reference sequence). V lost 1 base and J 4 bases, leaving 4 bases between the germline ends. The CDR3 protein is CSARVRETQYF. Written as DNA, the CDR3 is TGCAGTGCTAGAGTAAGAGAGACCCAGTACTTC.

This chain connects TRBV5-1 to TRBJ2-7; possible D gene TRBD1, 5 bases. Germline V gives CDR1 SGHRS, CDR2 YFSETQ. V was pared by 3 bases and J by 7 bases, with 20 bases between. The CDR3 runs to 15 residues. CDR3 residues: CASSSITGSVGEQYF. CDR3 in DNA: TGCGCCAGCAGCTCCATTACAGGTTCAGTGGGGGAGCAGTACTTC.

This clonotype came up many times. V usage is TRBV20-1 and J usage is TRBJ2-2; TRBD1 aligns across 7 bases. The CDR3 has 16 residues. Looked up from germline, CDR1 is DFQATT and CDR2 is SNEGSKA (reference sequence). J gave up 4 bases and V 6 bases, and 14 bases lay outside the gene matches. CDR3: CSALRTGTLSTGELFF. The CDR3 nucleotides are TGCAGTGCACTTAGGACAGGCACGTTGAGCACCGGGGAGCTGTTTTTT.

This clonotype was observed a few times. The chain carries TRBV7-9 and TRBJ2-5; 12 bases line up with TRBD2. V lost 1 base to trimming and J lost 10 bases; unmatched junction nucleotides: 4. The CDR3 spans 14 residues. The germline gives CDR1 SEHNR, CDR2 FQNEAQ (reference sequence). The CDR3 reads CASSLGLAGAGQYF. The CDR3 DNA follows: TGTGCCAGCAGCTTAGGACTAGCGGGGGCCGGCCAGTACTTC.

This clonotype was counted ten times or more. This chain uses TRBV12-3 or TRBV12-4 with TRBJ2-6; either TRBD1 or TRBD2 may supply D (5 bases each). There are 18 residues in the CDR3. V lost 4 bases to trimming and J lost 0 bases, with 16 bases between them. CDR3 bases: TGTGCCAGCAGTTCCCGGGGCCTTTTTTCCTCTGGGGCCAACGTCCTGACTTTC. Protein sequence: CASSSRGLFSSGANVLTF.

In its sample, this clonotype was seen many times. The rearrangement joins TRBV14 to TRBJ1-4; D is unresolved. V was pared by 0 bases and J by 4 bases, with 9 bases between. This CDR3 has 15 amino acids. The germline CDR1 and CDR2 sequences are SGHDN and FVKESK. CDR3 loop: CASSQEVAFNEKLFF. In DNA, the CDR3 is TGTGCCAGCAGCCAAGAGGTGGCTTTTAATGAAAAACTGTTTTTT.

The sample holds many counts of this clonotype. This chain joins TRBV12-3 or TRBV12-4 and TRBJ2-7; perhaps TRBD2 as D (7 bases). V gave up 6 bases and J gave up 12 bases, with 21 bases separating them. This CDR3 comprises 13 residues. CDR3 DNA: TGTGCCAGCAGATCCGCCGGGGGGCGAGATCTGTACTTC. Amino acids: CASRSAGGRDLYF.

The chain employs TRBV2 and TRBJ2-2, with 7 bases identical to TRBD1. The CDR3 consists of 17 residues. Germline V lookup: CDR1 SNHLY, CDR2 FYNNEI. V shed 6 bases and J 0 bases; nucleotides not matched to a gene: 10. This chain's CDR3 is CASRALMTGSNTGELFF. The CDR3 coding sequence is TGTGCCAGCAGGGCCCTTATGACAGGGTCGAACACCGGGGAGCTGTTTTTT.

The rearrangement uses TRBV28 and TRBJ2-7, with 10 nucleotides matching TRBD2. CDR1 is MDHEN and CDR2 is SYDVKM in the germline V gene. There are 16 residues in the CDR3. V trimming: 1 base; J trimming: 1 base; junction bases outside the gene matches: 4. The CDR3 nucleotides are TGTGCCAGCAGTTTATCCAGCGGGAGGGGATCCTACGAGCAGTACTTC. Translation: CASSLSSGRGSYEQYF. The variable domain in full, with the rest retrieved from reference TRBV28 and TRBJ2-7, is DVKVTQSSRYLVKRTGEKVFLECVQDMDHENMFWYRQDPGLGLRLIYFSYDVKMKEKGDIPEGYSVSREKKERFSLILESASTNQTSMYLCASSLSSGRGSYEQYFGPGTRLTVT.

This clonotype occurred a few times. The chain uses TRBV11-2 and TRBJ2-5; D call uncertain. V gave up 1 base and J gave up 5 bases, with 11 bases separating them. Germline CDR1 and CDR2: SGHAT and FQNNGV. This CDR3 has 14 residues. CDR3 residues: CASSLGLAAETQYF. Here the CDR3 DNA reads TGTGCCAGCAGCTTAGGGCTGGCTGCCGAGACCCAGTACTTC.

This clonotype was counted at least ten times. This chain connects TRBV11-2 to TRBJ1-1; no firm D call. V lost 0 bases, J lost 13 bases, and 18 bases lay in between. The CDR3 spans 14 residues. From germline, CDR1 is SGHAT and CDR2 FQNNGV. CDR3 amino acids: CASSLDLTSDLHFF. The CDR3 bases are TGTGCCAGCAGCTTAGATCTAACCTCAGATTTGCATTTCTTT. Using reference TRBV11-2 and TRBJ1-1 for the parts outside the CDR3, the full variable domain is EAGVAQSPRYKIIEKRQSVAFWCNPISGHATLYWYQQILGQGPKLLIQFQNNGVVDDSQLPKDRFSAERLKGVDSTLKIQPAKLEDSAVYLCASSLDLTSDLHFFGQGTRLTVV.

This clonotype was counted ten times or more. The J gene is TRBJ2-7, the V gene TRBV3-1, with a weak D call TRBD1 (6 bases). V lost 0 bases, J lost 6 bases, and 12 bases lay in between. Germline assignment: CDR1 LGHDT and CDR2 YNNKEL (reference sequence). The CDR3 contains 14 residues. CDR3 sequence: CASSQEWGRGEQYF. In DNA, the CDR3 is TGTGCCAGCAGCCAAGAGTGGGGGCGCGGCGAGCAGTACTTC.

The chain has TRBV20-1 and TRBJ2-7, with D perhaps TRBD2 (5 bases). The CDR3 is 15 amino acids. The ends were cut back, 4 bases at V and 2 bases at J, with 18 bases in the middle. The V gene's germline CDR1 is DFQATT and CDR2 SNEGSKA (reference sequence). As DNA, the CDR3 is TGCAGTGCTAAGGCACCTCAAGCGGCCGCCTACGAGCAGTACTTC. This codes for CSAKAPQAAAYEQYF.

The sample holds many counts of this clonotype. The chain has TRBV4-3 and TRBJ2-1, with 9 bases matching TRBD2. Germline-derived CDR1 and CDR2 are LGHNA and YSLEER. V trimming: 3 bases; J trimming: 4 bases; junction bases outside the gene matches: 7. This CDR3 is 16 amino acids long. The CDR3 DNA is TGCGCCAGCAGCCACCTTAGCGGGGGTGGGTACAATGAGCAGTTCTTC. This sequence encodes CASSHLSGGGYNEQFF.

Ten or more counts support this clonotype. This chain uses TRBV7-9 with TRBJ2-5, with D unclear. This CDR3 region has 13 residues. The V and J ends lost 1 base and 4 bases respectively, with 7 bases between them. CDR1 is SEHNR, CDR2 FQNEAQ, per germline (reference sequence). The CDR3 reads CASSLGLRETQYF. The CDR3 nucleotides are TGTGCCAGCAGCTTAGGTCTAAGAGAGACCCAGTACTTC. The complete variable domain, with remaining parts taken from reference TRBV7-9 and TRBJ2-5, reads DTGVSQNPRHKITKRGQNVTFRCDPISEHNRLYWYRQTLGQGPEFLTYFQNEAQLEKSRLLSDRFSAERPKGSFSTLEIQRTEQGDSAMYLCASSLGLRETQYFGPGTRLLVL.

This clonotype has at least ten counts. The rearrangement uses TRBV29-1 and TRBJ2-5, with D perhaps TRBD2 (7 bases). Germline V gene sequence: CDR1 SQVTM, CDR2 ANQGSEA. This CDR3 has 14 amino acids. V lost 0 bases and J lost 4, with 12 bases in between. The CDR3 loop reads CSVEDRGARETQYF. Written as DNA, the CDR3 is TGCAGCGTTGAAGATCGGGGGGCCAGAGAGACCCAGTACTTC.

This clonotype was picked up a small number of times. This chain links TRBV19 with TRBJ2-7; 9 bases are shared with TRBD2. Germline V gene data show CDR1 as LNHDA and CDR2 as SQIVND (reference sequence). This CDR3 is built from 15 residues. Unmatched junction bases numbered 9, after V lost 5 bases and J lost 4 bases. The CDR3 sequence: CASSRSSGNVYEQYF. CDR3 bases: TGTGCCAGTAGTCGCTCTAGCGGGAATGTATACGAGCAGTACTTC.

This clonotype appeared a few times. The chain couples TRBV6-1 to TRBJ2-2; D is perhaps TRBD2 (5 bases). Germline CDR1 is MNHNS and CDR2 is SASEGT. Trimming cost V 4 bases and J 6 bases, with 18 bases left between them. The CDR3 length is 16 residues. In nucleotides, the CDR3 is TGTGCCAGCAGTGCGCCTCCCGAGGGTCGCGCCGGGGAGCTGTTTTTT. Amino acid sequence: CASSAPPEGRAGELFF.

This clonotype was observed at least ten times. This rearrangement joins TRBV10-2 to TRBJ1-6; D is unresolved. The V end lost 4 bases, the J end lost 7 bases, and 8 bases lay between the germline ends. Germline CDR1 WSHSY, CDR2 SAAADI. The CDR3 runs 13 residues. The CDR3 spells CASSGGLNSPLHF. Written as DNA, the CDR3 is TGCGCCAGCAGTGGTGGCCTCAATTCACCCCTCCACTTT.

This clonotype turned up a few times. The chain couples TRBV12-3 or TRBV12-4 to TRBJ2-1, with 7 bases aligning to TRBD1. V shed 4 bases, J shed 8 bases, and the junction held 14 bases outside the gene matches. The CDR3 sequence is 16 residues long. The CDR3 loop is CASSSSDRAPKDEQFF. The CDR3, as DNA: TGTGCCAGCAGTTCCTCCGACAGGGCCCCCAAGGATGAGCAGTTCTTC.